Listed below are T cell receptor beta chains from one sample, sequenced in a study of T cells in tuberculosis. Clones were read by immunoSEQ multiplex PCR, and TCRdb kept only the in-frame ones, dropping some. The sample records 60,000 or so clones, around 86% being singletons. Sequencing was performed on CD1b-GMM tetramer-negative cells sorted from PBMCs. The source of these receptors is an adult woman with latent tuberculosis. CDR3s include the opening cysteine and the closing phenylalanine or tryptophan. Each record gives: clone size, J gene, V gene, D gene, CDR3 protein, CDR3 DNA. D genes are given only for firm matches. Not all rows give a size; the values are once, few, many and, for expanded clones, a class.

abundance: few; j_gene: TRBJ2-3; v_gene: TRBV18; d_gene: TRBD2; CDR3aa: CASSPRLAGLSSTDTQYF; CDR3nt: TGTGCCAGCTCACCACGACTAGCGGGTTTATCTAGCACAGATACGCAGTATTTT
abundance: NA; j_gene: TRBJ1-6; v_gene: TRBV25-1; d_gene: NA; CDR3aa: CASSEVGGLSPLHF; CDR3nt: TGTGCCAGCAGTGAGGTGGGCGGACTTTCACCCCTCCACTTT
abundance: NA; j_gene: TRBJ2-1; v_gene: TRBV6-5; d_gene: NA; CDR3aa: CASSSDRHNEQFF; CDR3nt: TGTGCCAGCAGCTCAGACAGACACAATGAGCAGTTCTTC
abundance: NA; j_gene: TRBJ2-7; v_gene: TRBV28; d_gene: NA; CDR3aa: CASSLPDSNYEQYF; CDR3nt: TGTGCCAGCAGTCTCCCGGACAGTAACTACGAGCAGTACTTC
abundance: NA; j_gene: TRBJ1-4; v_gene: TRBV27; d_gene: NA; CDR3aa: CASSRVRAEKLFF; CDR3nt: TGTGCCAGCAGCCGAGTCCGAGCGGAAAAACTGTTTTTT
abundance: once; j_gene: TRBJ2-1; v_gene: TRBV25-1; d_gene: TRBD1; CDR3aa: CASRETGVNEQFF; CDR3nt: TGTGCCAGCAGGGAGACAGGGGTGAATGAGCAGTTCTTC
abundance: NA; j_gene: TRBJ2-3; v_gene: TRBV29-1; d_gene: NA; CDR3aa: CSATGNMITDTQYF; CDR3nt: TGCAGCGCTACAGGGAACATGATAACAGATACGCAGTATTTT
abundance: NA; j_gene: TRBJ2-3; v_gene: TRBV30; d_gene: NA; CDR3aa: CAWSVPQRGTDTQYF; CDR3nt: TGTGCCTGGAGTGTACCACAGCGGGGCACAGATACGCAGTATTTT
abundance: few; j_gene: TRBJ2-7; v_gene: TRBV6-5; d_gene: TRBD2; CDR3aa: CASSYNRGGGYEQYF; CDR3nt: TGTGCCAGCAGTTACAATCGCGGGGGGGGCTACGAGCAGTACTTC
abundance: NA; j_gene: TRBJ2-5; v_gene: TRBV7-2; d_gene: NA; CDR3aa: CASSLAKETQYF; CDR3nt: TGTGCCAGCAGTCTAGCGAAGGAGACCCAGTACTTC
abundance: once; j_gene: TRBJ2-5; v_gene: TRBV5-6; d_gene: NA; CDR3aa: CASSTGGGETQYF; CDR3nt: TGTGCCAGCAGCACAGGGGGAGGGGAGACCCAGTACTTC
abundance: NA; j_gene: TRBJ2-3; v_gene: TRBV7-9; d_gene: TRBD2; CDR3aa: CASSRGGSDTQYF; CDR3nt: TGTGCCAGCAGCCGGGGAGGGTCGGATACGCAGTATTTT
abundance: NA; j_gene: TRBJ2-5; v_gene: TRBV29-1; d_gene: NA; CDR3aa: CSVGAGPSQETQYF; CDR3nt: TGCAGCGTGGGGGCTGGGCCTTCGCAAGAGACCCAGTACTTC
abundance: NA; j_gene: TRBJ2-5; v_gene: TRBV18; d_gene: TRBD1; CDR3aa: CASSLQAGGRETQYF; CDR3nt: TGTGCCAGCTCACTTCAGGCAGGGGGCAGGGAGACCCAGTACTTC
abundance: NA; j_gene: TRBJ2-5; v_gene: TRBV6-5; d_gene: NA; CDR3aa: CASSIQPGMETQYF; CDR3nt: TGTGCCAGCAGTATACAGCCGGGGATGGAGACCCAGTACTTC
abundance: NA; j_gene: TRBJ1-1; v_gene: TRBV7-9; d_gene: NA; CDR3aa: CASSLGQSTEAFF; CDR3nt: TGTGCCAGCAGCCTAGGACAGAGCACTGAAGCTTTCTTT
abundance: NA; j_gene: TRBJ2-7; v_gene: TRBV7-2; d_gene: NA; CDR3aa: CASGPAGYGLFEQYF; CDR3nt: TGTGCCAGCGGCCCTGCAGGGTATGGTTTATTCGAGCAGTACTTC
abundance: NA; j_gene: TRBJ2-7; v_gene: TRBV7-2; d_gene: NA; CDR3aa: CASSPRTEAYEQYF; CDR3nt: TGTGCCAGCAGCCCGCGGACAGAGGCCTACGAGCAGTACTTC
abundance: NA; j_gene: TRBJ2-7; v_gene: TRBV28; d_gene: NA; CDR3aa: CASSLQVLPSYEQYF; CDR3nt: TGTGCCAGCAGTTTGCAGGTCCTCCCATCCTACGAGCAGTACTTC
abundance: NA; j_gene: TRBJ1-5; v_gene: TRBV19; d_gene: TRBD1; CDR3aa: CASSPDDRGVRPQHF; CDR3nt: TGTGCCAGTAGTCCAGACGACAGGGGAGTTAGGCCCCAGCATTTT
abundance: few; j_gene: TRBJ2-7; v_gene: TRBV6-5; d_gene: NA; CDR3aa: CASLNLHEQYF; CDR3nt: TGTGCCAGCCTAAATCTCCACGAGCAGTACTTC
abundance: NA; j_gene: TRBJ2-1; v_gene: TRBV30; d_gene: TRBD2; CDR3aa: CAWSVSGGNNEQFF; CDR3nt: TGTGCCTGGAGTGTTAGCGGGGGGAACAATGAGCAGTTCTTC
abundance: NA; j_gene: TRBJ2-5; v_gene: TRBV11-1; d_gene: TRBD2; CDR3aa: CASSPNGAGGLKRETQYF; CDR3nt: TGTGCCAGCAGCCCAAACGGGGCGGGGGGGCTCAAGAGAGAGACCCAGTACTTC
abundance: NA; j_gene: TRBJ1-2; v_gene: TRBV19; d_gene: TRBD1; CDR3aa: CASSRGQGGMYGYTF; CDR3nt: TGTGCCAGTAGTAGGGGACAGGGGGGAATGTATGGCTACACCTTC
abundance: once; j_gene: TRBJ2-3; v_gene: TRBV4-2; d_gene: TRBD2; CDR3aa: CASSHSLAQTSGGTDTQYF; CDR3nt: TGTGCCAGCAGCCACTCTCTGGCCCAGACTAGCGGGGGCACAGATACGCAGTATTTT
abundance: NA; j_gene: TRBJ2-3; v_gene: TRBV2; d_gene: NA; CDR3aa: CASSLFVGARGTDTQYF; CDR3nt: TGTGCCAGCAGCTTATTTGTGGGGGCGCGAGGCACAGATACGCAGTATTTT
abundance: NA; j_gene: TRBJ2-1; v_gene: TRBV20-1; d_gene: TRBD2; CDR3aa: CSAELAARFF; CDR3nt: TGCAGTGCGGAACTAGCGGCCCGATTCTTC
abundance: NA; j_gene: TRBJ2-7; v_gene: TRBV28; d_gene: NA; CDR3aa: CATTGLYEQYF; CDR3nt: TGTGCCACAACAGGGCTCTACGAGCAGTACTTC
abundance: few; j_gene: TRBJ2-7; v_gene: TRBV4-2; d_gene: NA; CDR3aa: CASSQGRGSGEQYF; CDR3nt: TGTGCCAGCAGCCAAGGGAGGGGTTCGGGCGAGCAGTACTTC
abundance: NA; j_gene: TRBJ2-2; v_gene: TRBV27; d_gene: TRBD2; CDR3aa: CASSPRTSGGIVGELFF; CDR3nt: TGTGCCAGCAGTCCTCGGACTAGCGGGGGGATAGTCGGGGAGCTGTTTTTT
abundance: NA; j_gene: TRBJ1-3; v_gene: TRBV5-1; d_gene: NA; CDR3aa: CASSLAGGPSGNTIYF; CDR3nt: TGCGCCAGCAGCTTGGCCGGAGGGCCTTCTGGAAACACCATATATTTT
abundance: NA; j_gene: TRBJ1-6; v_gene: TRBV28; d_gene: NA; CDR3aa: CASSAAEAANSPLHF; CDR3nt: TGTGCCAGCAGTGCGGCAGAAGCGGCAAATTCACCCCTCCACTTT
abundance: NA; j_gene: TRBJ2-7; v_gene: TRBV19; d_gene: NA; CDR3aa: CASSISPEDGYEQYF; CDR3nt: TGTGCCAGTAGTATCTCCCCGGAGGACGGGTACGAGCAGTACTTC
abundance: NA; j_gene: TRBJ1-1; v_gene: TRBV7-2; d_gene: NA; CDR3aa: CASSLGQQNTEAFF; CDR3nt: TGTGCCAGCAGCTTAGGACAGCAGAACACTGAAGCTTTCTTT
abundance: NA; j_gene: TRBJ2-3; v_gene: TRBV7-6; d_gene: TRBD2; CDR3aa: CASSLGTSVTADTQYF; CDR3nt: TGTGCCAGCAGCTTAGGCACTAGCGTTACAGCGGATACGCAGTATTTT
abundance: NA; j_gene: TRBJ2-2; v_gene: TRBV30; d_gene: NA; CDR3aa: CAWSYPGELFF; CDR3nt: TGTGCCTGGAGTTATCCTGGGGAGCTGTTTTTT
abundance: NA; j_gene: TRBJ2-7; v_gene: TRBV11-2; d_gene: NA; CDR3aa: CASSLDPSRGEQYF; CDR3nt: TGTGCCAGCAGCTTAGATCCCTCTAGGGGCGAGCAGTACTTC
abundance: NA; j_gene: TRBJ2-2; v_gene: TRBV7-3; d_gene: NA; CDR3aa: CASSRARGQGNTGELFF; CDR3nt: TGTGCCAGCAGCCGAGCGCGGGGGCAAGGGAACACCGGGGAGCTGTTTTTT
abundance: NA; j_gene: TRBJ2-2; v_gene: TRBV7-9; d_gene: NA; CDR3aa: CASTTGFPNTGELFF; CDR3nt: TGTGCCAGCACCACAGGGTTTCCGAACACCGGGGAGCTGTTTTTT
abundance: NA; j_gene: TRBJ1-6; v_gene: TRBV5-1; d_gene: TRBD1; CDR3aa: CASSPTQQGPSSYNSPLHF; CDR3nt: TGCGCCAGCAGCCCAACCCAACAGGGGCCTAGCTCCTATAATTCACCCCTCCACTTT
abundance: NA; j_gene: TRBJ2-7; v_gene: TRBV6-5; d_gene: TRBD1; CDR3aa: CASRRQGYYEQYF; CDR3nt: TGTGCCAGCAGGCGACAGGGATACTACGAGCAGTACTTC
abundance: once; j_gene: TRBJ1-2; v_gene: TRBV2; d_gene: TRBD1; CDR3aa: CASMEGPGPQGARNGYTF; CDR3nt: TGTGCCAGCATGGAGGGTCCGGGGCCACAGGGGGCTAGGAATGGCTACACCTTC
abundance: NA; j_gene: TRBJ2-3; v_gene: TRBV28; d_gene: TRBD1; CDR3aa: CASSINRGDTQYF; CDR3nt: TGTGCCAGCAGTATTAACAGGGGGGATACGCAGTATTTT
abundance: NA; j_gene: TRBJ1-4; v_gene: TRBV6-5; d_gene: NA; CDR3aa: CASSYAPGVSGEKLFF; CDR3nt: TGTGCCAGCAGTTACGCGCCGGGGGTGAGTGGAGAAAAACTGTTTTTT
abundance: NA; j_gene: TRBJ2-1; v_gene: TRBV5-1; d_gene: NA; CDR3aa: CASSGGTFGGKNEQFF; CDR3nt: TGCGCCAGCAGCGGTGGCACCTTCGGGGGTAAGAATGAGCAGTTCTTC
abundance: NA; j_gene: TRBJ1-1; v_gene: TRBV19; d_gene: NA; CDR3aa: CASSTRGFGEAFF; CDR3nt: TGTGCCAGTAGTACAAGGGGGTTCGGTGAAGCTTTCTTT
abundance: NA; j_gene: TRBJ1-6; v_gene: TRBV2; d_gene: NA; CDR3aa: CASSEERDSPLHF; CDR3nt: TGTGCCAGCAGTGAGGAGAGGGATTCACCCCTCCACTTT
abundance: NA; j_gene: TRBJ2-7; v_gene: TRBV7-8; d_gene: NA; CDR3aa: CASSLRLAYEQYF; CDR3nt: TGTGCCAGCAGCTTACGGCTAGCCTACGAGCAGTACTTC
abundance: NA; j_gene: TRBJ2-7; v_gene: TRBV11-3; d_gene: TRBD1; CDR3aa: CASSSRGPLSYEQYF; CDR3nt: TGTGCCAGCAGCTCAAGGGGGCCCCTCTCCTACGAGCAGTACTTC
abundance: few; j_gene: TRBJ2-7; v_gene: TRBV5-1; d_gene: TRBD1; CDR3aa: CASSYLGTGGYEQYF; CDR3nt: TGCGCCAGCAGCTACCTGGGGACAGGGGGATACGAGCAGTACTTC
abundance: once; j_gene: TRBJ2-3; v_gene: TRBV5-4; d_gene: NA; CDR3aa: CASSPQSGSTDTQYF; CDR3nt: TGTGCCAGCAGCCCCCAGTCAGGTAGCACAGATACGCAGTATTTT
abundance: NA; j_gene: TRBJ2-3; v_gene: TRBV6-4; d_gene: TRBD1; CDR3aa: CASSDSGGGDLDTQYF; CDR3nt: TGTGCCAGCAGTGACTCAGGGGGCGGCGATTTAGATACGCAGTATTTT
abundance: NA; j_gene: TRBJ2-1; v_gene: TRBV11-2; d_gene: NA; CDR3aa: CASSLGVARYNEQFF; CDR3nt: TGTGCCAGCAGCTTAGGGGTAGCGCGATACAATGAGCAGTTCTTC
abundance: few; j_gene: TRBJ2-4; v_gene: TRBV18; d_gene: NA; CDR3aa: CASSSGQSWGIAKNIQYF; CDR3nt: TGTGCCAGCTCGTCAGGGCAGTCCTGGGGAATAGCCAAAAACATTCAGTACTTC
abundance: NA; j_gene: TRBJ2-7; v_gene: TRBV7-9; d_gene: TRBD2; CDR3aa: CASSLAAGATEQYF; CDR3nt: TGTGCCAGCAGCTTAGCAGCGGGAGCAACCGAGCAGTACTTC
abundance: NA; j_gene: TRBJ1-2; v_gene: TRBV5-6; d_gene: NA; CDR3aa: CASSLTGPVYGYTF; CDR3nt: TGTGCCAGCAGCCTTACAGGGCCTGTCTATGGCTACACCTTC
abundance: NA; j_gene: TRBJ2-7; v_gene: TRBV6-5; d_gene: TRBD1; CDR3aa: CASRARRTGAGEQYF; CDR3nt: TGTGCCAGCAGGGCCCGACGGACAGGGGCTGGCGAGCAGTACTTC
abundance: NA; j_gene: TRBJ2-5; v_gene: TRBV7-6; d_gene: TRBD2; CDR3aa: CASSLFGGGLTETQYF; CDR3nt: TGTGCCAGCAGCTTGTTTGGGGGAGGGCTGACAGAGACCCAGTACTTC
abundance: NA; j_gene: TRBJ1-3; v_gene: TRBV23-1; d_gene: NA; CDR3aa: CASSQPGQISGNTIYF; CDR3nt: TGCGCCAGCAGTCAGCCCGGACAGATCTCTGGAAACACCATATATTTT
abundance: NA; j_gene: TRBJ2-5; v_gene: TRBV5-1; d_gene: NA; CDR3aa: CASSLEPLQGQETQYF; CDR3nt: TGCGCCAGCAGCTTGGAGCCCCTACAGGGACAAGAGACCCAGTACTTC